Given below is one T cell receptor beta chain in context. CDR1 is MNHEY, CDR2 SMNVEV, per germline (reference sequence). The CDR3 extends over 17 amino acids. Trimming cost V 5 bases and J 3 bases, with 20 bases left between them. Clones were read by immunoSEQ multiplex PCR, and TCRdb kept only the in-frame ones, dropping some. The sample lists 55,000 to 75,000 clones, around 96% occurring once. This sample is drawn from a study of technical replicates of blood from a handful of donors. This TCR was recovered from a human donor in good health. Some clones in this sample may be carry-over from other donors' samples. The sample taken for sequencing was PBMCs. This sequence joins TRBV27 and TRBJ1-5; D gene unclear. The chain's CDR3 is CASSPLADVRNNQPQHF. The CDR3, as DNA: TGTGCCAGCAGTCCCTTGGCCGATGTACGAAACAATCAGCCCCAGCATTTT.